This T cell receptor beta chain was captured in a study of T cell responses to AZD1222 COVID-19 vaccine. About the research overall: Pooling of second doses given at about 4 or about 12 weeks was done.

Profiled with immunoSEQ multiplex PCR; TCRdb holds only in-frame clones, not every one. The sample consists of 100,000 to 150,000 clones, around 90% of them appearing once. Per germline, CDR1 MNHEY and CDR2 SMNVEV (reference sequence). The length of the CDR3 is 17 residues. The J segment lost 1 base and the V segment lost 6 bases, leaving 11 bases of the junction unmatched. V is TRBV27 and J is TRBJ1-5; TRBD1 aligns across 8 bases. This specimen was peripheral blood, taken on day 0 of AZD1222 vaccination. The TCR comes from an adult in good health. CDR3 amino acids: CASRQGPQGVSNQPQHF. CDR3 DNA: TGTGCCAGCAGGCAGGGCCCACAGGGGGTGAGCAATCAGCCCCAGCATTTT.